One and the same sample provided the 27 T cell receptor beta chains below, sequenced in a study of T cells in localized non-small cell lung cancer. Sequencing was performed with immunoSEQ multiplex PCR; in TCRdb, only in-frame clones are kept and a portion is missing. The sample lists about 77,000 clones, 88% occurring once. The sequences come from peripheral blood, collected before any cancer treatment. The receptors were sampled from a woman aged 40-69 years with stage I squamous cell lung carcinoma.

The chain is built from TRBV6-6 and TRBJ2-5; 7 bases are shared with TRBD2. The CDR3 covers 13 residues. CDR1 is MNHNY, CDR2 SVGAGI, per germline (reference sequence). DNA of the CDR3: TGTGCAGTGGGGAGGGACTTAGAGGAGACCCAGTACTTC. Translation: CAVGRDLEETQYF.

V gene TRBV30 combines with J gene TRBJ2-5, with D possibly being TRBD1 (5 bases). This CDR3 has 14 residues. V was clipped by 2 bases and J by 5 bases, with 15 bases between them. The germline V gene has CDR1 GTSNPN and CDR2 SVGIG (reference sequence). The CDR3 region has the DNA TGTGCCTGGAGTCCTGGAGCAGGGCGTGAGACCCAGTACTTC. This codes for CAWSPGAGRETQYF.

The chain joins TRBV2 to TRBJ2-7, with a tentative D call TRBD1 (6 bases). V lost 6 bases and J lost 1, with 13 bases in between. The V gene's germline CDR1 is SNHLY and CDR2 FYNNEI. The CDR3 runs to 14 residues. CDR3 sequence reads: CASSGQLGSYEQYF. DNA for the CDR3: TGTGCCAGCAGCGGACAGTTGGGATCCTACGAGCAGTACTTC.

This chain links TRBV5-1 with TRBJ2-3; 13 positions agree with TRBD2. V lost 4 bases to trimming and J lost 3 bases; unmatched junction nucleotides: 8. The CDR3 is 17 residues long. Germline CDR1 is SGHRS and CDR2 is YFSETQ. The CDR3 sequence is CASSPRLAGGPTDTQYF. In DNA form, the CDR3 reads TGCGCCAGCAGCCCCCGACTAGCGGGGGGCCCGACAGATACGCAGTATTTT.

The chain carries TRBV4-1 and TRBJ2-7; a possible D gene is TRBD2 (5 bases). CDR3 length: 15 residues. Germline CDR1 MGHRA, CDR2 YSYEKL. V was shortened by 0 bases and J by 2 bases, with 11 bases between the two germline ends. CDR3 DNA: TGCGCCAGCAGCCAAGATCGGACGGGGACCTACGAGCAGTACTTC. Encoded protein: CASSQDRTGTYEQYF.

This clone appeared a few times. The V call is TRBV6-5, the J call TRBJ2-7; perhaps TRBD2 as D (5 bases). This CDR3 contains 13 residues. V shed 5 bases and J shed 3 bases, with 11 bases lying between them. Germline-derived CDR1 and CDR2 are MNHEY and SVGAGI. For the CDR3, the DNA is TGTGCCAGCAGTGCTGGACTGAACTACGAGCAGTACTTC. Translated, it gives CASSAGLNYEQYF.

This chain joins TRBV10-3 and TRBJ2-7; D gene ambiguous. In germline, CDR1 is ENHRY, CDR2 SYGVKD. The CDR3 length is 11 residues. Trimming removed 4 bases from V and 5 bases from J, with 6 bases in between. CDR3 nucleotides: TGTGCCATCAGTGCTGGGGACGAGCAGTACTTC. Its translation: CAISAGDEQYF.

The chain links TRBV30 to TRBJ1-6; 7 bases are a match to TRBD1. Germline values: CDR1 GTSNPN, CDR2 SVGIG (reference sequence). Trimming took 5 bases from V and 6 from J; bases not matched to a gene: 7. CDR3 length: 14 amino acids. The CDR3: CAWDPGQPNSPLHF. CDR3 in DNA: TGTGCCTGGGACCCGGGACAGCCTAATTCACCCCTCCACTTT.

J is TRBJ2-7 and V is TRBV6-5; 8 bases match TRBD1. Germline CDR1 is MNHEY and CDR2 is SVGAGI. The CDR3 covers 14 residues. The V gene end was trimmed by 4 bases and the J gene end by 4 bases; junction bases not matched to a gene: 6. The CDR3 spells CASSFSGGRYEQYF. In DNA form, the CDR3 reads TGTGCCAGCAGTTTTTCAGGGGGCCGGTACGAGCAGTACTTC.

The chain carries TRBV23-1 and TRBJ2-7; TRBD1 agrees at 8 bases. TRBV23-1 is an open reading frame, and its role is uncertain. V lost 5 bases, J lost 0 bases, and 6 bases stayed unmatched. This CDR3 has 15 amino acids. CDR3 DNA sequence: TGCGCCAGCAGTACCCAGGGGGCCCTCTCCTACGAGCAGTACTTC. Translating gives CASSTQGALSYEQYF.

V is TRBV7-9 and J is TRBJ2-5, with 12 bases identical to TRBD2. This CDR3 is 15 amino acids long. Losses at the gene ends were 5 bases for V and 2 bases for J; bases not matched to a gene: 3. Germline lookup yields CDR1 SEHNR and CDR2 FQNEAQ (reference sequence). The CDR3 here is CASSPGTSGQETQYF. CDR3 bases: TGTGCCAGCAGCCCCGGGACTAGCGGGCAAGAGACCCAGTACTTC.

This clone was seen once. The genes are TRBV11-2 and TRBJ2-4; D uncertain. V lost 1 base to trimming and J lost 10 bases, with 8 bases between them. Germline lookup yields CDR1 SGHAT and CDR2 FQNNGV. There are 12 residues in the CDR3. CDR3 in amino acids: CASSLAWAIQYF. CDR3 in DNA: TGTGCCAGCAGCTTAGCATGGGCGATTCAGTACTTC.

The gene calls are TRBV18 and TRBJ2-7, with 8 bases aligning to TRBD1. The CDR3 has 15 amino acids. J gave up 6 bases and V 5 bases, and 12 bases lay outside the gene matches. Per germline, CDR1 KGHSH and CDR2 LQKENI. CDR3 DNA sequence: TGTGCCAGCTCAAGACAGGGGACGGGTACCCTCGAGCAGTACTTC. Translating gives CASSRQGTGTLEQYF.

Written as DNA, the CDR3 is TGTGCCAGCAGCGTTGGGACGTCAGCCTATGGCTACACCTTC. Protein product: CASSVGTSAYGYTF. V gene TRBV7-9 combines with J gene TRBJ1-2; TRBD1 is a possible D gene (5 bases). This CDR3 region has 14 residues. The V gene lost 5 bases and the J gene lost 4 bases, with 14 bases spanning the gap. Germline assignment: CDR1 SEHNR and CDR2 FQNEAQ (reference sequence).

The chain joins TRBV7-6 to TRBJ2-7; a weak D match, TRBD1 (6 bases). The CDR3 length is 16 residues. Germline CDR1 SGHVS, CDR2 FNYEAQ. The V gene lost 3 bases and the J gene lost 1 base, with 16 bases spanning the gap. The CDR3 nucleotides read TGTGCCAGCAGCTTCGACCCGGACAGTCGTTCCTACGAGCAGTACTTC. It codes for CASSFDPDSRSYEQYF.

The rearrangement links TRBV2 to TRBJ1-2; D remains unclear. The CDR3 consists of 12 residues. The germline V gene has CDR1 SNHLY and CDR2 FYNNEI. In DNA, the CDR3 is TGTGTCTTCCGGTCCCCTGCCTATGGCTACACCTTC. Its translation: CVFRSPAYGYTF.

In this sample, this clone turned up a few times. V is TRBV2 and J is TRBJ1-6; D is possibly TRBD1 (6 bases). CDR1 is SNHLY, CDR2 FYNNEI, per germline. The CDR3 has 12 residues. V was cut by 8 bases and J by 7 bases, with 9 bases left in between. This chain's CDR3 is CASETGNSPLHF. DNA of the CDR3: TGTGCCAGCGAGACAGGAAATTCACCCCTCCACTTT. Complete variable domain (other parts from reference TRBV2 and TRBJ1-6): EPEVTQTPSHQVTQMGQEVILRCVPISNHLYFYWYRQILGQKVEFLVSFYNNEISEKSEIFDDQFSVERPDGSNFTLKIRSTKLEDSAMYFCASETGNSPLHFGNGTRLTVT.

This clone was found once. The chain is built from TRBV30 and TRBJ1-2; D gene ambiguous. V shed 2 bases and J shed 8 bases, with 15 bases lying between them. Germline V CDR1 and CDR2: GTSNPN, SVGIG (reference sequence). The CDR3 has 13 residues. As DNA, the CDR3 is TGTGCCTGGAGTTCCGGCCCCCTCACGGGCTACACCTTC. This codes for CAWSSGPLTGYTF.

The chain joins TRBV4-1 to TRBJ1-2, with 12 bases fitting TRBD1. V dropped 3 bases and J dropped 6; count of bases not matched to a gene: 11. The CDR3 loop spans 17 amino acids. Looked up from germline, CDR1 is MGHRA and CDR2 is YSYEKL. CDR3 DNA sequence: TGCGCCAGCAGCCAGTCGGGGGACAGGGGGCGCCTAGATGGCTACACCTTC. This encodes CASSQSGDRGRLDGYTF.

This clone was seen once. The V and J genes are TRBV5-1 and TRBJ2-1; tentative D call: TRBD1 (5 bases). Germline V gives CDR1 SGHRS, CDR2 YFSETQ. The CDR3 contains 13 residues. V was shortened by 4 bases and J by 8 bases, with 13 bases between the two germline ends. In nucleotides, the CDR3 is TGCGCCAGCAGCCCCGGACACCCTCATGAGCAGTTCTTC. Protein: CASSPGHPHEQFF.

The genes are TRBV7-6 and TRBJ1-1, with D uncertain. The germline CDR1 and CDR2 sequences are SGHVS and FNYEAQ. Trimming took off 1 base at V and 1 base at J, with 7 bases between the two ends. There are 14 residues in the CDR3. The CDR3 region has the DNA TGTGCCAGCAGCTTAGAGTCCGCGAACACTGAAGCTTTCTTT. Residues: CASSLESANTEAFF.

The gene calls are TRBV18 and TRBJ1-3; 10 bases map to TRBD1. The CDR3 is made up of 16 amino acids. Germline trimming cut 2 bases from V and 0 bases from J; bases unmatched to any gene: 1. Germline V gene sequence: CDR1 KGHSH, CDR2 LQKENI. The CDR3 coding sequence is TGTGCCAGCTCACCAGGACAGGGGGTCTCTGGAAACACCATATATTTT. Translation: CASSPGQGVSGNTIYF.

This chain links TRBV5-1 with TRBJ2-2; 12 bases agree with TRBD2. Trimming removed 3 bases from V and 8 bases from J; junction bases left unmatched: 5. The CDR3 runs 15 residues. The germline V gene has CDR1 SGHRS and CDR2 YFSETQ. The CDR3 is CASSSGTSGPGELFF. The CDR3 nucleotides read TGCGCCAGCAGCTCCGGGACTAGCGGGCCTGGGGAGCTGTTTTTT.

This sequence joins TRBV7-2 and TRBJ2-7; weak D call: TRBD1 (7 bases). V was pared by 5 bases and J by 0 bases, with 14 bases between. The CDR3 contains 15 residues. The germline V gene has CDR1 SGHTA and CDR2 FQGNSA. CDR3 sequence: CASSQHRGLSYEQYF. CDR3 in DNA: TGTGCCAGCAGCCAGCACAGGGGACTCTCCTACGAGCAGTACTTC.

This clone appeared once. The CDR3 region has the DNA TGCAGCGTTGAAGTACGGGACAACAGAAACACCATATATTTT. Translating it yields CSVEVRDNRNTIYF. The rearrangement uses TRBV29-1 and TRBJ1-3; tentative D call: TRBD1 (6 bases). The germline V and J ends were trimmed by 1 base and 5 bases, with 12 bases remaining between them. The CDR3 is 14 amino acids. The germline gives CDR1 SQVTM, CDR2 ANQGSEA.

CDR3 protein: CASSVPAGASNQPQHF. Here the CDR3 DNA reads TGTGCCAGCAGTGTACCCGCAGGGGCCAGCAATCAGCCCCAGCATTTT. The chain recombines TRBV6-6 with TRBJ1-5; weak D call: TRBD1 (6 bases). V gave up 5 bases and J gave up 1 base, with 15 bases separating them. The length of the CDR3 is 16 residues. CDR1 is MNHNY, CDR2 SVGAGI, per germline (reference sequence).

The genes are TRBV30 and TRBJ1-6, with TRBD1 matching over 7 bases. The V and J ends lost 7 bases and 0 bases, in that order; junction bases with no gene match: 0. The germline V gene has CDR1 GTSNPN and CDR2 SVGIG (reference sequence). This CDR3 spans 13 amino acids. CDR3 region: CAYRGSYNSPLHF. The CDR3 DNA reads as TGTGCCTACAGGGGCTCCTATAATTCACCCCTCCACTTT.